This T cell receptor beta chain was recovered during a study of blood T cell repertoires in COVID-19. Study in general: The cDNA or gDNA used as material had been derived from T cells, B-cell-depleted T cells, or PBMCs.

The CDR3 covers 17 residues. The germline V gene encodes CDR1 SGHRS and CDR2 YFSETQ. The ends lost 6 bases at V and 0 bases at J; junction bases unmatched: 12. Clones were sequenced by immunoSEQ multiplex PCR, and TCRdb holds only the in-frame ones, with some missing. The sample records 200,000 to 250,000 clones, roughly 83% being singletons. This chain links TRBV5-1 with TRBJ1-1; TRBD1 matches at 9 bases. Sequenced material: peripheral blood. This TCR was sampled from a woman aged 50 to 60 with acute or convalescent COVID-19. The CDR3 sequence is CASTNPGQGLMNTEAFF. The CDR3 coding sequence is TGCGCCAGCACGAATCCCGGACAGGGGTTGATGAACACTGAAGCTTTCTTT. The variable domain in full, with the rest retrieved from reference TRBV5-1 and TRBJ1-1, is KAGVTQTPRYLIKTRGQQVTLSCSPISGHRSVSWYQQTPGQGLQFLFEYFSETQRNKGNFPGRFSGRQFSNSRSEMNVSTLELGDSALYLCASTNPGQGLMNTEAFFGQGTRLTVV.